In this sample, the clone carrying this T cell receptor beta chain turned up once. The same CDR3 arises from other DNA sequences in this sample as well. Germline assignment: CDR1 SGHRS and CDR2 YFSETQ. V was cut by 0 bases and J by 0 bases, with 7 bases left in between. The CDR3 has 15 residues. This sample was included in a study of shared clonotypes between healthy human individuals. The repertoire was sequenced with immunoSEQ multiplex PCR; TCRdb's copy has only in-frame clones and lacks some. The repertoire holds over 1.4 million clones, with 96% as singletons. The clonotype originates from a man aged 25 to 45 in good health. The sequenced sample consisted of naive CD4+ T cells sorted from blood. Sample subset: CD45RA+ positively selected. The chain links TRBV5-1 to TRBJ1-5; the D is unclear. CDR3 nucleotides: TGCGCCAGCAGCTTGGAGGGATATAGCAATCAGCCCCAGCATTTT. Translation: CASSLEGYSNQPQHF.